These 15 T cell receptor beta chains came from one sample sequenced in a study of cytomegalovirus exposure and HLA in healthy donors. Some clones are missing from TCRdb's copy, which holds only in-frame ones; the method was immunoSEQ multiplex PCR. The sample records over 100,000 clones, roughly nine tenths being singletons. Source material: PBMCs. All receptors come from a man aged 30-40 years in good health and CMV-seronegative.

The V and J genes are TRBV6-6 and TRBJ2-2; D gene ambiguous. CDR3 size: 15 residues. From germline, CDR1 is MNHNY and CDR2 SVGAGI (reference sequence). With 6 bases removed from V and 0 bases from J, the gap between germline ends came to 11 bases. DNA of the CDR3: TGTGCCAGCAGGTTAAAGAGCACGAACACCGGGGAGCTGTTTTTT. Translated: CASRLKSTNTGELFF.

This clone was detected a few times. The chain joins TRBV19 to TRBJ2-7; 12 nucleotides agree with TRBD2. V shed 5 bases and J 0 bases; nucleotides not matched to a gene: 2. The CDR3 runs 15 residues. CDR1 LNHDA and CDR2 SQIVND come from the germline V gene (reference sequence). The CDR3 sequence is CASSRTSGDSYEQYF. The DNA for the CDR3 is TGTGCCAGTAGTCGGACTAGCGGGGACTCCTACGAGCAGTACTTC.

The V call is TRBV28, the J call TRBJ2-1, with 7 bases that match TRBD2. V dropped 1 base and J dropped 7; count of bases not matched to a gene: 16. This CDR3 spans 18 amino acids. Germline V CDR1 and CDR2: MDHEN, SYDVKM. CDR3 coding DNA: TGTGCCAGCAGTTTATTGGCCCGACTAGCCTGGGACCCTAATGAGCAGTTCTTC. It is translated as CASSLLARLAWDPNEQFF.

In DNA form, the CDR3 reads TGTGCTAGTGGTTTGCCGACTTCCGGGACTAGGGTCTACGAGCAGTACTTC. Translating it yields CASGLPTSGTRVYEQYF. The chain has TRBV12-5 and TRBJ2-7; 8 bases line up with TRBD2. The germline gives CDR1 LGHNT, CDR2 FRNRAP. V lost 2 bases to trimming and J lost 3 bases; unmatched junction nucleotides: 12. The CDR3 has 17 amino acids.

This clone was observed a single time. The chain couples TRBV20-1 to TRBJ1-2; D not certain. The V gene lost 3 bases and the J gene lost 7 bases, with 9 bases spanning the gap. This CDR3 spans 11 amino acids. Germline CDR1 is DFQATT and CDR2 is SNEGSKA (reference sequence). As DNA, the CDR3 is TGCAGTGCTAGCGGGGTTAGTGGCTACACCTTC. It encodes CSASGVSGYTF.

This chain uses TRBV10-1 with TRBJ1-1, with 7 bases lining up with TRBD1. The CDR3 is made up of 12 amino acids. The germline V gene has CDR1 WNHNN and CDR2 SYGVQD (reference sequence). The V and J ends lost 3 bases and 11 bases, in that order; junction bases with no gene match: 6. The CDR3 spells CASSEPRGRAFF. CDR3 nucleotides: TGCGCCAGCAGTGAACCAAGGGGGCGGGCTTTCTTT.

This rearrangement joins TRBV6-1 to TRBJ2-7, with 7 bases matching TRBD1. The CDR3 runs 16 residues. CDR1 is MNHNS and CDR2 is SASEGT in the germline V gene. V was pared by 4 bases and J by 2 bases, with 11 bases of the junction left unmatched. The CDR3 loop is CASSVTVRGPPYEQYF. The CDR3 bases are TGTGCCAGCAGTGTAACAGTAAGGGGGCCTCCCTACGAGCAGTACTTC.

CDR3: CASSGTGTGAYEQYF. CDR3 DNA: TGCGCCAGCAGTGGCACCGGGACAGGGGCTTACGAGCAGTACTTC. The chain links TRBV10-2 to TRBJ2-7, with 10 bases identical to TRBD1. The J segment lost 4 bases and the V segment lost 4 bases, leaving 7 bases of the junction unmatched. CDR1 is WSHSY and CDR2 is SAAADI in the germline V gene. The CDR3 runs 15 residues.

The chain recombines TRBV5-1 with TRBJ2-7; a possible D gene is TRBD2 (5 bases). V was clipped by 4 bases and J by 1 base, with 12 bases between them. This CDR3 spans 14 amino acids. The germline V gene encodes CDR1 SGHRS and CDR2 YFSETQ. CDR3 in amino acids: CASSDGPGSYEQYF. The CDR3 nucleotides are TGCGCCAGCAGCGACGGGCCGGGATCCTACGAGCAGTACTTC.

The rearrangement joins TRBV6-5 to TRBJ1-4; D is undetermined. The CDR3 is 12 amino acids. Trimming took 6 bases from V and 8 from J, leaving 10 bases between them. Germline loops: CDR1 MNHEY, CDR2 SVGAGI. Written as DNA, the CDR3 is TGTGCCAGCAGAGCGTCGGGGGAAAAACTGTTTTTT. Its protein product is CASRASGEKLFF.

The CDR3 nucleotides are TGCGCCAGCAGCCGACAGGGCGACTCACCCCTCCACTTT. Its translation: CASSRQGDSPLHF. V usage is TRBV4-3 and J usage is TRBJ1-6, with 7 bases lining up with TRBD1. J gave up 10 bases and V 4 bases, and 4 bases lay outside the gene matches. This CDR3 is built from 13 residues. Germline V CDR1 and CDR2: LGHNA, YSLEER.

The gene calls are TRBV27 and TRBJ2-7, with a possible D match to TRBD2 (7 bases). V lost 4 bases and J lost 0, with 10 bases in between. CDR3 length: 14 residues. Germline CDR1 and CDR2: MNHEY and SMNVEV (reference sequence). CDR3 DNA sequence: TGTGCCAGCAGTTCGGGGGGCTACTCCTACGAGCAGTACTTC. It yields the protein CASSSGGYSYEQYF.

The chain recombines TRBV5-1 with TRBJ2-5, with 8 bases that match TRBD2. The germline V gene encodes CDR1 SGHRS and CDR2 YFSETQ. V shed 2 bases and J 4 bases; nucleotides not matched to a gene: 7. The CDR3 is 15 residues long. For the CDR3, the DNA is TGCGCCAGCAGCTTTTCGACGGGGGGGCCAGAGACCCAGTACTTC. Translated, it gives CASSFSTGGPETQYF.

The chain combines TRBV29-1 with TRBJ2-7, with a weak D call TRBD2 (5 bases). The germline gives CDR1 SQVTM, CDR2 ANQGSEA. V dropped 0 bases and J dropped 7 bases, with 19 bases sitting between them. CDR3 length equals 15 residues. CDR3 coding DNA: TGCAGCGTTGAAGATAGGGCAGGACTCCTTTTAGAGCAGTACTTC. Translating it yields CSVEDRAGLLLEQYF.

This clone was seen more than once but under ten times. The chain couples TRBV4-2 to TRBJ2-5; D gene ambiguous. CDR3 length: 16 amino acids. The V gene's germline CDR1 is LGHNA and CDR2 YNFKEQ. V was trimmed by 0 bases and J by 1 base, leaving 12 bases between them. The CDR3 region is CASSQDPAGSQETQYF. CDR3 in DNA: TGTGCCAGCAGCCAAGATCCAGCAGGCTCCCAAGAGACCCAGTACTTC.